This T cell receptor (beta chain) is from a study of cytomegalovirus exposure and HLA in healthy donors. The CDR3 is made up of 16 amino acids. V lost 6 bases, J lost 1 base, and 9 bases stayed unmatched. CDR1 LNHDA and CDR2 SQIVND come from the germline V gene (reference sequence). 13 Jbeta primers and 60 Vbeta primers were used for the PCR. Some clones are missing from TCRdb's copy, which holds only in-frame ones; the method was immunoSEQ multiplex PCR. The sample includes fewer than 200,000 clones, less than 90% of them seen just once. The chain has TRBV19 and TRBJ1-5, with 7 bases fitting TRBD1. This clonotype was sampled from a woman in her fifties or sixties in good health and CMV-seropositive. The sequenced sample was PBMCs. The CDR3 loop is CASSPLEGQSNQPQHF. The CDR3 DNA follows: TGTGCCAGTAGCCCTTTGGAGGGACAGAGCAATCAGCCCCAGCATTTT.